Presented here are 21 T cell receptor beta chains from one specimen sequenced in a study of shared clonotypes between healthy human individuals. The assay was immunoSEQ multiplex PCR, and TCRdb's table has in-frame clones only and misses some. The sample lists around 1.6 million clones, approximately 98% seen once, with approximately 0.45% in the top ten. The sequencing sample was made of naive CD4+ T cells sorted from blood. Subset given: CD45RA+ positively selected. These receptors were taken from a man aged 30-40 years in good health.

The chain links TRBV27 to TRBJ1-5; 7 nucleotides agree with TRBD1. The CDR3 sequence is 15 residues long. The ends lost 3 bases at V and 6 bases at J; junction bases unmatched: 8. The germline V gene has CDR1 MNHEY and CDR2 SMNVEV (reference sequence). The CDR3 coding sequence is TGTGCCAGCAGTTTCGGAGGGGGCTCGGGTCAGCCCCAGCATTTT. Its translation: CASSFGGGSGQPQHF.

The chain recombines TRBV7-2 with TRBJ1-4, with D perhaps matching TRBD1 (6 bases). CDR3 size: 15 residues. Germline CDR1 reads SGHTA; CDR2 reads FQGNSA. Between the trimmed V and J ends, which lost 1 base and 4 bases, there was a span of 10 bases. CDR3 sequence reads: CASSLGGTNNEKLFF. CDR3 nucleotide sequence: TGTGCCAGCAGCTTAGGGGGGACAAATAATGAAAAACTGTTTTTT.

The chain combines TRBV10-2 with TRBJ2-7, with TRBD2 matching 9 bases. The CDR3 is made up of 14 amino acids. Germline V lookup: CDR1 WSHSY, CDR2 SAAADI. Trimming took 10 bases from V and 1 from J; bases not matched to a gene: 8. The CDR3 spells CATRLSGSSYEQYF. CDR3 DNA sequence: TGCGCCACCCGACTTAGCGGGAGTTCCTACGAGCAGTACTTC.

The CDR3 loop reads CASSLDWGRTENQPQHF. Here the CDR3 DNA reads TGTGCCAGCAGTTTGGACTGGGGAAGGACAGAAAATCAGCCCCAGCATTTT. The V and J genes are TRBV28 and TRBJ1-5; the D gene is possibly TRBD1 (6 bases). Germline CDR1 is MDHEN and CDR2 is SYDVKM. The CDR3 extends over 17 amino acids. Between the trimmed V and J ends, which lost 3 bases and 4 bases, there was a span of 19 bases.

The chain links TRBV9 to TRBJ1-2; 10 bases map to TRBD1. The trim removed 3 bases at V and 7 bases at J, leaving 6 bases unmatched. The CDR3 extends over 14 amino acids. Germline V CDR1 and CDR2: SGDLS, YYNGEE. The CDR3 bases are TGTGCCAGCAGCGCGACAGGGGGCTATATTGGCTACACCTTC. Translated, it gives CASSATGGYIGYTF.

V gene TRBV30 combines with J gene TRBJ1-5, with 7 bases identical to TRBD1. The CDR3 is made up of 12 amino acids. The germline V gene encodes CDR1 GTSNPN and CDR2 SVGIG (reference sequence). The J segment lost 11 bases and the V segment lost 2 bases, leaving 6 bases of the junction unmatched. CDR3 region: CAWSSRQGAQHF. The CDR3 DNA is TGTGCCTGGAGTTCCAGACAGGGCGCCCAGCATTTT.

The V gene is TRBV19, the J gene TRBJ2-7; 9 nucleotides match TRBD2. The CDR3 covers 14 residues. The germline gives CDR1 LNHDA, CDR2 SQIVND (reference sequence). J lost 7 bases, V lost 6 bases, and 10 bases had no gene match. CDR3 in DNA: TGTGCCAGTAGGCAAGTAGCGGGAGCTGGTGAGCAGTACTTC. It specifies CASRQVAGAGEQYF.

About this clone: The sample contains more than one DNA sequence encoding this CDR3. V and J are TRBV7-9 and TRBJ1-5; 9 positions match TRBD1. The germline V gene encodes CDR1 SEHNR and CDR2 FQNEAQ (reference sequence). The V gene end was trimmed by 3 bases and the J gene end by 7 bases; junction bases not matched to a gene: 4. This CDR3 is built from 14 residues. In DNA form, the CDR3 reads TGTGCCAGCAGCTTGGGACAGGGCAGCCAGCCCCAGCATTTT. This encodes CASSLGQGSQPQHF.

The chain carries TRBV5-1 and TRBJ2-7; D might be TRBD2 (5 bases). The ends were cut back, 4 bases at V and 3 bases at J, with 14 bases in the middle. The germline CDR1 and CDR2 sequences are SGHRS and YFSETQ. The CDR3 consists of 14 residues. The CDR3 sequence: CASSEGNLIYEQYF. The CDR3, as DNA: TGCGCCAGCAGCGAGGGAAATCTTATCTACGAGCAGTACTTC.

This clone was seen once. The chain has TRBV19 and TRBJ1-5; D is uncertain. Germline CDR1 reads LNHDA; CDR2 reads SQIVND (reference sequence). The CDR3 runs to 18 residues. Trimming cost V 4 bases and J 0 bases, with 19 bases left between them. The DNA for the CDR3 is TGTGCCAGTAGTAAAAGATCCGGAACGGGATATAGCAATCAGCCCCAGCATTTT. Encoded protein: CASSKRSGTGYSNQPQHF.

This chain joins TRBV5-1 and TRBJ2-7; D call uncertain. The CDR3 loop spans 15 amino acids. With 0 bases removed from V and 0 bases from J, the gap between germline ends came to 10 bases. Germline V gene sequence: CDR1 SGHRS, CDR2 YFSETQ. The CDR3 spells CASSLARTDSYEQYF. The CDR3 nucleotides are TGCGCCAGCAGCTTGGCCAGGACGGACTCCTACGAGCAGTACTTC.

The chain uses TRBV18 and TRBJ1-2, with D hard to call. This CDR3 comprises 15 residues. With 3 bases removed from V and 0 bases from J, the gap between germline ends came to 11 bases. The germline CDR1 and CDR2 sequences are KGHSH and LQKENI. CDR3 sequence reads: CASSPRQGTNYGYTF. The CDR3, as DNA: TGTGCCAGCTCACCCCGACAAGGGACTAACTATGGCTACACCTTC.

The gene calls are TRBV27 and TRBJ1-5; D might be TRBD1 (6 bases). This CDR3 has 16 amino acids. CDR1 is MNHEY, CDR2 SMNVEV, per germline (reference sequence). V was shortened by 6 bases and J by 6 bases, with 21 bases between the two germline ends. The CDR3 DNA is TGTGCCAGCAGCCAGTCTACGGGTGGGGGGCTTCAGCCCCAGCATTTT. It codes for CASSQSTGGGLQPQHF.

The chain carries TRBV7-3 and TRBJ2-1; 15 nucleotides match TRBD2. V was clipped by 5 bases and J by 0 bases; unmatched bases: 14. Germline V CDR1 and CDR2: SGHTA, FQGTGA. The CDR3 is made up of 21 amino acids. CDR3 bases: TGTGCCAGCAGCCCAAGAAGGACTAGCGGGAGGGAAGGGCACTCCTACAATGAGCAGTTCTTC. The encoded protein is CASSPRRTSGREGHSYNEQFF.

The chain is built from TRBV2 and TRBJ1-2; 9 positions agree with TRBD1. Per the germline V gene, CDR1 is SNHLY and CDR2 is FYNNEI. V was pared by 2 bases and J by 4 bases, with 8 bases of the junction left unmatched. The CDR3 loop spans 16 amino acids. The CDR3, as DNA: TGTGCCAGCAGTGAATGGGACAGGGTGAAGCGCTATGGCTACACCTTC. Translated: CASSEWDRVKRYGYTF.

The CDR3 DNA reads TGCGCCAGCAGCTTGGAAGGGTTAGCCAAAAACATTCAGTACTTC. It yields the protein CASSLEGLAKNIQYF. The rearrangement uses TRBV5-1 and TRBJ2-4; D is unclear. The CDR3 spans 15 residues. Between the trimmed V and J ends, which lost 0 bases and 0 bases, there was a span of 7 bases. CDR1 is SGHRS, CDR2 YFSETQ, per germline.

The chain has TRBV7-2 and TRBJ2-1, with a tentative D call TRBD2 (6 bases). V was trimmed by 0 bases and J by 7 bases, leaving 10 bases between them. The CDR3 has 14 amino acids. Germline V lookup: CDR1 SGHTA, CDR2 FQGNSA. The CDR3, as DNA: TGTGCCAGCAGCTTAGCGTGGGGGGATAATGAGCAGTTCTTC. Amino acid sequence: CASSLAWGDNEQFF. The variable domain in full, with the rest retrieved from reference TRBV7-2 and TRBJ2-1, is GAGVSQSPSNKVTEKGKDVELRCDPISGHTALYWYRQSLGQGLEFLIYFQGNSAPDKSGLPSDRFSAERTGGSVSTLTIQRTQQEDSAVYLCASSLAWGDNEQFFGPGTRLTVL.

J is TRBJ2-3 and V is TRBV5-4; 7 positions match TRBD2. The CDR3 covers 16 residues. V trimming: 4 bases; J trimming: 5 bases; junction bases outside the gene matches: 13. Germline lookup yields CDR1 SGHNT and CDR2 YYREEE (reference sequence). Here the CDR3 reads CASSHFREGPGDTQYF. As DNA, the CDR3 is TGTGCCAGCAGCCATTTCAGGGAGGGCCCAGGAGATACGCAGTATTTT.

This chain connects TRBV10-3 to TRBJ1-2; 12 bases line up with TRBD1. Per the germline V gene, CDR1 is ENHRY and CDR2 is SYGVKD. V lost 4 bases to trimming and J lost 3 bases; unmatched junction nucleotides: 12. The CDR3 is made up of 18 amino acids. The DNA of the CDR3 is TGTGCCATCAGTGGACCCGGACGGGACAGGGGGCCCGACTATGGCTACACCTTC. Protein: CAISGPGRDRGPDYGYTF.

This chain uses TRBV28 with TRBJ2-7, with D possibly matching TRBD1 (7 bases). CDR3 length equals 15 residues. Germline lookup yields CDR1 MDHEN and CDR2 SYDVKM. V was pared by 3 bases and J by 1 base, with 13 bases between. This CDR3 is CASSLGGDRSYEQYF. Written as DNA, the CDR3 is TGTGCCAGCAGTTTGGGCGGGGACAGATCCTACGAGCAGTACTTC. Supplemented by reference TRBV28 and TRBJ2-7, the full variable domain reads DVKVTQSSRYLVKRTGEKVFLECVQDMDHENMFWYRQDPGLGLRLIYFSYDVKMKEKGDIPEGYSVSREKKERFSLILESASTNQTSMYLCASSLGGDRSYEQYFGPGTRLTVT.

In regard to this clone: Within the sample, other DNA sequences also encode this same CDR3. The rearrangement uses TRBV11-2 and TRBJ2-5; no clear D. From germline, CDR1 is SGHAT and CDR2 FQNNGV. V was pared by 5 bases and J by 4 bases, with 5 bases between. CDR3 length: 11 amino acids. CDR3 bases: TGTGCCAGCAGCGCCGGAGAGACCCAGTACTTC. Translated: CASSAGETQYF.